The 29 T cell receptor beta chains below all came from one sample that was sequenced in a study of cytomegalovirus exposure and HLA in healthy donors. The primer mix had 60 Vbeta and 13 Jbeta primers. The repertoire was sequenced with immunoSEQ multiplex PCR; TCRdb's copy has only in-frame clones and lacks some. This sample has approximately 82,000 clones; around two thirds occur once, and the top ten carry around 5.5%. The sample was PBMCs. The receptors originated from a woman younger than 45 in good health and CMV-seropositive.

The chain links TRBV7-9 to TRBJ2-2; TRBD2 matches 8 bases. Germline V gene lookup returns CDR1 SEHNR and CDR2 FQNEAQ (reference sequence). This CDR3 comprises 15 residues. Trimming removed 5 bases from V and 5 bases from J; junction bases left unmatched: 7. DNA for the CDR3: TGTGCCAGCAGCAAGAGCGGGGGCCGAACCGGGGAGCTGTTTTTT. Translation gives CASSKSGGRTGELFF.

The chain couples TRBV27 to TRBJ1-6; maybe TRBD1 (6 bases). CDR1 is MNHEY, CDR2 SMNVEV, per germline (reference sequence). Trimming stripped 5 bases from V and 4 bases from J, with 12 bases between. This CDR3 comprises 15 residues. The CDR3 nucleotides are TGTGCCAGCAGTCCAGGGGAAGTTTATAATTCACCCCTCCACTTT. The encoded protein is CASSPGEVYNSPLHF.

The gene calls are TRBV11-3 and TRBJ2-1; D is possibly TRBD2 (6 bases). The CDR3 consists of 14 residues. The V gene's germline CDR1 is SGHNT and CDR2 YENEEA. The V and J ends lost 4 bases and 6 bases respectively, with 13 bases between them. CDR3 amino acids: CASSSGTVINEQFF. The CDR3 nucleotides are TGTGCCAGCAGCTCCGGGACTGTCATCAATGAGCAGTTCTTC.

The CDR3 spells CASSRTRAGRETQYF. CDR3 coding DNA: TGTGCCAGCAGCCGGACGCGGGCGGGGAGGGAGACCCAGTACTTC. The chain has TRBV7-9 and TRBJ2-5; TRBD2 is a possible D gene (6 bases). V lost 5 bases and J 5 bases, leaving 18 bases between the germline ends. The germline gives CDR1 SEHNR, CDR2 FQNEAQ (reference sequence). CDR3 length: 15 residues.

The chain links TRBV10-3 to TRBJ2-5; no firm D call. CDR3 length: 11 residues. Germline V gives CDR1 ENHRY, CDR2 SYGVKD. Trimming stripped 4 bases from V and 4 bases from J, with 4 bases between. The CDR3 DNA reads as TGTGCCATCAGTGTAGCAGAGACCCAGTACTTC. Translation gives CAISVAETQYF.

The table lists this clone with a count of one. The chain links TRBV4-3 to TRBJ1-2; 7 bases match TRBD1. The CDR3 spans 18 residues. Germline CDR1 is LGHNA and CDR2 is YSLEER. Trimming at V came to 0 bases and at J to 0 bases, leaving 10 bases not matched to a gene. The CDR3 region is CASSQDWRQGRANYGYTF. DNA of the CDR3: TGCGCCAGCAGCCAAGATTGGAGACAGGGACGTGCTAACTATGGCTACACCTTC.

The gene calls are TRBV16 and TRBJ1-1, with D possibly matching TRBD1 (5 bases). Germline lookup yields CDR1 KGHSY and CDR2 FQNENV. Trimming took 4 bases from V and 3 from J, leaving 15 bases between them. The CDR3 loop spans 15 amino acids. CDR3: CASSRLRERYTEAFF. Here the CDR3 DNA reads TGTGCCAGCAGCCGCCTCAGGGAAAGGTACACTGAAGCTTTCTTT.

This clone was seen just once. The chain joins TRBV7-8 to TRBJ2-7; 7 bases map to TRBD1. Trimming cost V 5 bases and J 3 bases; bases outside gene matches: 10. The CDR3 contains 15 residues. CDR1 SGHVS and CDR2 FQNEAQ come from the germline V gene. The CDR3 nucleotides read TGTGCCAGCAGCCCAAGACAGGGAGTAATCTACGAGCAGTACTTC. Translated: CASSPRQGVIYEQYF.

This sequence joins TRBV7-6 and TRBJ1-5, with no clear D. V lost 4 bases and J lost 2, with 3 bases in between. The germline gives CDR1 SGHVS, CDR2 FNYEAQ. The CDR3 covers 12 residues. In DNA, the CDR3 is TGTGCCAGCAGCTCGGGCAATCAGCCCCAGCATTTT. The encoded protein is CASSSGNQPQHF.

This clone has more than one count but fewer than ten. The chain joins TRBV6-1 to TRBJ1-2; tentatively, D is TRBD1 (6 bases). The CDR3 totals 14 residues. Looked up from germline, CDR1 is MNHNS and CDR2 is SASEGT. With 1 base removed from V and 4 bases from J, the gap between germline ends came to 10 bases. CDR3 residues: CASSEGSRGYGYTF. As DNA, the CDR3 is TGTGCCAGCAGTGAAGGGTCCAGGGGCTATGGCTACACCTTC.

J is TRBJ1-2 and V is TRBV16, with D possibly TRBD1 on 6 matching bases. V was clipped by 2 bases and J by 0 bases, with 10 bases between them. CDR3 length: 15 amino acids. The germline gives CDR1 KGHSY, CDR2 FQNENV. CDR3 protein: CASSQGTRSNYGYTF. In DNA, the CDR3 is TGTGCCAGCAGCCAAGGGACAAGATCTAACTATGGCTACACCTTC.

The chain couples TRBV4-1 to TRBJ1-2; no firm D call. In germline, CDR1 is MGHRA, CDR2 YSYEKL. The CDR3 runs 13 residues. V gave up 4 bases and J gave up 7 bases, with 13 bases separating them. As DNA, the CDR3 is TGCGCCAGCAGCCCTGAGCAGGAGGGTGGCTACACCTTC. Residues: CASSPEQEGGYTF.

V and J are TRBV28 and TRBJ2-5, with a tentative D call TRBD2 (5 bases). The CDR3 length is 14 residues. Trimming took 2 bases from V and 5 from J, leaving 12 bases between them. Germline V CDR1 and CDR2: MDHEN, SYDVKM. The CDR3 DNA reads TGTGCCAGCAGTTTACCGGGATTGGAGGAGACCCAGTACTTC. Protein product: CASSLPGLEETQYF.

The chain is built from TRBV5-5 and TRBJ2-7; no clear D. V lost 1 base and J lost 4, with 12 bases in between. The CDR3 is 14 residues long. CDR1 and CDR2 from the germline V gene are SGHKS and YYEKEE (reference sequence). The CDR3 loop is CASSLSSPVYEQYF. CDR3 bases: TGTGCCAGCAGCTTGAGTTCCCCAGTTTACGAGCAGTACTTC.

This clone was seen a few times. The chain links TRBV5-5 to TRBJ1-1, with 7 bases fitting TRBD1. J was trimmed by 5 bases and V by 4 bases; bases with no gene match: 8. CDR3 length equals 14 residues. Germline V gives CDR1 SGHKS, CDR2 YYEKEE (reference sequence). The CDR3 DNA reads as TGTGCCAGCAGCCCGATCGGGACAGCAACTGAAGCTTTCTTT. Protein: CASSPIGTATEAFF. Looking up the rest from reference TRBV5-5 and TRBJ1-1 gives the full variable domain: DAGVTQSPTHLIKTRGQQVTLRCSPISGHKSVSWYQQVLGQGPQFIFQYYEKEERGRGNFPDRFSARQFPNYSSELNVNALLLGDSALYLCASSPIGTATEAFFGQGTRLTVV.

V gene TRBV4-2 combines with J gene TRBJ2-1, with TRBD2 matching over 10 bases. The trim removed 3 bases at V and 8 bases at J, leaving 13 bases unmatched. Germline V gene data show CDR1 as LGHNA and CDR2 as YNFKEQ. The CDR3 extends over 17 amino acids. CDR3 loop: CASSHSSGGIEFYEQFF. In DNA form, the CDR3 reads TGTGCCAGCAGCCACTCTAGCGGGGGAATAGAGTTTTATGAGCAGTTCTTC.

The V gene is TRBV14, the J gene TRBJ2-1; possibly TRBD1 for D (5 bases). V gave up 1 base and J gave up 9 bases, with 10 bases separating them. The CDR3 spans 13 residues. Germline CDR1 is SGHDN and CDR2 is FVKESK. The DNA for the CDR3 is TGTGCCAGCAGCCAAGGTGGGGCGGCTGAGCAGTTCTTC. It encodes CASSQGGAAEQFF.

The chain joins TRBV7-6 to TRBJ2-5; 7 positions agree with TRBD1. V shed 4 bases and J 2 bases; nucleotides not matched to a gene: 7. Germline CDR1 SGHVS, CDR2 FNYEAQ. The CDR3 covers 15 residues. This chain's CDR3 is CASSSPGTVQETQYF. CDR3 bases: TGTGCCAGCAGCTCTCCCGGGACAGTTCAAGAGACCCAGTACTTC.

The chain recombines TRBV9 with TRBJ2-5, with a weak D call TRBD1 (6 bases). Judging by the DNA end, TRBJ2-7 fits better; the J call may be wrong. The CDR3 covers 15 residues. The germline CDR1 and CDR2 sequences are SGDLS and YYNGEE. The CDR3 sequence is CASSATGYSSYEQYF. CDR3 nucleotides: TGTGCCAGCAGCGCAACAGGGTATAGCTCCTACGAGCAGTACTTC.

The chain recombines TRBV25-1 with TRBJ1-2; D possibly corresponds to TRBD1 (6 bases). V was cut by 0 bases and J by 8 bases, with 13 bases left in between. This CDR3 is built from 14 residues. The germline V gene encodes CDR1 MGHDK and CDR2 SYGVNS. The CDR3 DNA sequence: TGTGCCAGCAGTGAATATGGGACAACGCCCGGCTACACCTTC. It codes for CASSEYGTTPGYTF.

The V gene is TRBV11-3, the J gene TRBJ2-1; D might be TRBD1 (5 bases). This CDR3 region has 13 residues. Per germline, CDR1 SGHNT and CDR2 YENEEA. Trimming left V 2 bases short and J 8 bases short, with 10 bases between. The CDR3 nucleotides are TGTGCCAGCAGCTTATCAGGGTTCGATGAGCAGTTCTTC. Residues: CASSLSGFDEQFF. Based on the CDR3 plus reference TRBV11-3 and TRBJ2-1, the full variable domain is EAGVVQSPRYKIIEKKQPVAFWCNPISGHNTLYWYLQNLGQGPELLIRYENEEAVDDSQLPKDRFSAERLKGVDSTLKIQPAELGDSAVYLCASSLSGFDEQFFGPGTRLTVL.

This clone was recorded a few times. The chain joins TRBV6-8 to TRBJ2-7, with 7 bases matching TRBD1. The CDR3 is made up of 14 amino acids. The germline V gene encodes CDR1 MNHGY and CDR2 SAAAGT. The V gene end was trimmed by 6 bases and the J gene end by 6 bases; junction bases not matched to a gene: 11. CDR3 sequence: CASSPGQELGEQYF. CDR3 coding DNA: TGTGCCAGCAGCCCAGGACAGGAGCTAGGCGAGCAGTACTTC.

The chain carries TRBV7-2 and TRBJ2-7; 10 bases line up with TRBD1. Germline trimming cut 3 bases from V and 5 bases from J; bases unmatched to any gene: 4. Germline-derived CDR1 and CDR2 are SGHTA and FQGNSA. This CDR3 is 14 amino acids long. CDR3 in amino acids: CASSFRDRGHEQYF. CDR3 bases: TGTGCCAGCAGCTTCCGGGACAGGGGCCACGAGCAGTACTTC.

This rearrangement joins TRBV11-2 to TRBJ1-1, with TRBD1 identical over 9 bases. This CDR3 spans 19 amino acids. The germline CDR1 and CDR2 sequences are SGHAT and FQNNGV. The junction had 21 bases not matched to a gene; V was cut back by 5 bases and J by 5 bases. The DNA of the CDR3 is TGTGCCAGCAGCCCTAGCCGAGGGCCCTGGGGACAGGGATGGACTGAAGCTTTCTTT. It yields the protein CASSPSRGPWGQGWTEAFF. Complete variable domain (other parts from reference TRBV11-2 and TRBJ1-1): EAGVAQSPRYKIIEKRQSVAFWCNPISGHATLYWYQQILGQGPKLLIQFQNNGVVDDSQLPKDRFSAERLKGVDSTLKIQPAKLEDSAVYLCASSPSRGPWGQGWTEAFFGQGTRLTVV.

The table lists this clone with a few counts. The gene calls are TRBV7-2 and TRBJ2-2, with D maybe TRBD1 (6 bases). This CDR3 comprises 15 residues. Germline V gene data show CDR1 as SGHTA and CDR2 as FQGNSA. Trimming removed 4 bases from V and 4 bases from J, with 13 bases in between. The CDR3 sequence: CASSSGQPGTGELFF. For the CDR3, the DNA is TGTGCCAGCAGCTCCGGACAGCCGGGCACCGGGGAGCTGTTTTTT.

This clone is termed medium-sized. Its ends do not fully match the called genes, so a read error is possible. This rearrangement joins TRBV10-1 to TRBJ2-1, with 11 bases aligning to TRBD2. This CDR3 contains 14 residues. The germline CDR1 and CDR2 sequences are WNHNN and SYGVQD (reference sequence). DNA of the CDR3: TGCGCCACCTTGGGACTAGCGGTATACAGTGAGCAGTTCTTC. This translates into CATLGLAVYSEQFF.

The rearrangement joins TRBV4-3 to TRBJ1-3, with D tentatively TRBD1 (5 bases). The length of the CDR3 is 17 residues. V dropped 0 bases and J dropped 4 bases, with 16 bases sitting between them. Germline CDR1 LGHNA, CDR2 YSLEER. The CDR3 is CASSQDLGLLLGNTIYF. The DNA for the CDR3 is TGCGCCAGCAGCCAAGATTTGGGGCTACTGCTCGGAAACACCATATATTTT.

The CDR3 nucleotides read TGTGCCAGCAGCGGCCTTTTTCGTAGCGGGCCGGACACAGATACGCAGTATTTT. This codes for CASSGLFRSGPDTDTQYF. The rearrangement uses TRBV9 and TRBJ2-3, with TRBD2 matching 7 bases. The V and J ends lost 3 bases and 2 bases, in that order; junction bases with no gene match: 15. CDR3 length: 18 residues. Per germline, CDR1 SGDLS and CDR2 YYNGEE.

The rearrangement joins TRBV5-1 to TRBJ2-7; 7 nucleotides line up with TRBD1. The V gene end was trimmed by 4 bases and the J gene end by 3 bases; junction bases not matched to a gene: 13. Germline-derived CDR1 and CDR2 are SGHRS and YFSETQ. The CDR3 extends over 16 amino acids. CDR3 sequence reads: CASSARSGGNGYEQYF. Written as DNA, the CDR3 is TGCGCCAGCAGCGCACGATCAGGGGGAAACGGCTACGAGCAGTACTTC.